Below are 20 T cell receptor beta chains sequenced from a single sample in a study of identifying expanded T cells in peripheral blood (dated by TCRdb to the late 2010s). Library generation was performed with the immunoSEQ multiplex PCR assay. In TCRdb, the immuneACCESS table is reduced to in-frame sequences with V and J assigned. These tables do not hold every clone; where another copy was compared, an unresolved V gene accounts for under half, and the others remain unexplained. This sample has about 94,000 clones in its table, and approximately 85% of those were observed once. The ten biggest clones cover approximately 5.2% of the sample. The sequenced material came from blood. Receptors were obtained from a person between 18 and 69 years old in good health.

The chain couples TRBV6-5 to TRBJ2-7, with unresolved D. The ends were cut back, 5 bases at V and 4 bases at J, with 12 bases in the middle. Germline CDR1 MNHEY, CDR2 SVGAGI. The CDR3 has 13 residues. Written as DNA, the CDR3 is TGTGCCAGCAGTGATCCGGCCGTATACGAGCAGTACTTC. Translating it yields CASSDPAVYEQYF.

V and J are TRBV30 and TRBJ1-3; D is perhaps TRBD1 (6 bases). The germline CDR1 and CDR2 sequences are GTSNPN and SVGIG (reference sequence). Between the trimmed V and J ends, which lost 1 base and 2 bases, there was a span of 6 bases. This CDR3 has 13 amino acids. CDR3 nucleotide sequence: TGTGCCTGGAGTGCAGGGGCTGGAAACACCATATATTTT. Encoded protein: CAWSAGAGNTIYF.

The rearrangement uses TRBV4-1 and TRBJ1-2; maybe TRBD1 (6 bases). Deletions cut 3 bases from V and 4 bases from J, with 15 bases between. There are 15 residues in the CDR3. The germline CDR1 and CDR2 sequences are MGHRA and YSYEKL. In nucleotides, the CDR3 is TGCGCCAGCAGCCAGGCCCGACAGGTGGGCTATGGCTACACCTTC. Translation gives CASSQARQVGYGYTF.

V gene TRBV7-2 combines with J gene TRBJ1-1; D is possibly TRBD1 (6 bases). Trimming took off 5 bases at V and 6 bases at J, with 13 bases between the two ends. There are 13 residues in the CDR3. Germline V gives CDR1 SGHTA, CDR2 FQGNSA. The CDR3 sequence: CASSPGGAAEAFF. The DNA of the CDR3 is TGTGCCAGCAGCCCCGGGGGGGCCGCTGAAGCTTTCTTT.

The chain employs TRBV5-1 and TRBJ1-1; D is undetermined. The CDR3 loop spans 13 amino acids. V was shortened by 4 bases and J by 4 bases, with 11 bases between the two germline ends. Per germline, CDR1 SGHRS and CDR2 YFSETQ. This CDR3 is CASSPGGFTEAFF. The CDR3 nucleotides are TGCGCCAGCAGCCCCGGTGGGTTCACTGAAGCTTTCTTT.

The chain carries TRBV4-1 and TRBJ2-2; possible D gene TRBD2, 6 bases. CDR1 and CDR2 (germline): MGHRA, YSYEKL. The CDR3 is made up of 16 amino acids. V dropped 4 bases and J dropped 1 base, with 13 bases sitting between them. DNA for the CDR3: TGCGCCAGCAGCCGGGCGGGACTGCAGAACACCGGGGAGCTGTTTTTT. Translating it yields CASSRAGLQNTGELFF.

The chain is built from TRBV7-9 and TRBJ1-2; D might be TRBD1 (6 bases). With 7 bases removed from V and 4 bases from J, the gap between germline ends came to 22 bases. The CDR3 is 16 amino acids. CDR1 and CDR2 (germline): SEHNR, FQNEAQ (reference sequence). This CDR3 reads CASTMGPVGGGYGYTF. The CDR3 DNA follows: TGTGCCAGCACCATGGGACCGGTGGGAGGGGGCTATGGCTACACCTTC.

The count of this clone is one. The chain is built from TRBV14 and TRBJ2-7, with no clear D. CDR1 SGHDN and CDR2 FVKESK come from the germline V gene. V was pared by 1 base and J by 9 bases, with 13 bases between. The CDR3 loop spans 13 amino acids. CDR3 sequence reads: CASSQVRKERQYF. CDR3 nucleotide sequence: TGTGCCAGCAGCCAAGTGCGGAAGGAAAGGCAGTACTTC.

The chain couples TRBV7-2 to TRBJ2-5; D is ambiguous. Between the trimmed V and J ends, which lost 5 bases and 3 bases, there was a span of 19 bases. The CDR3 is 16 residues long. The germline V gene encodes CDR1 SGHTA and CDR2 FQGNSA. The CDR3 loop reads CASSPQIQPAEETQYF. The CDR3 region has the DNA TGTGCCAGCAGCCCCCAGATTCAGCCGGCAGAAGAGACCCAGTACTTC.

This chain connects TRBV14 to TRBJ1-3, with 8 bases identical to TRBD1. Germline V gene sequence: CDR1 SGHDN, CDR2 FVKESK. CDR3 length: 16 amino acids. The V and J ends lost 4 bases and 2 bases, in that order; junction bases with no gene match: 7. The CDR3 coding sequence is TGTGCCAGCAGCCCCCTCGGGACAGGCGCTGGAAACACCATATATTTT. It translates to CASSPLGTGAGNTIYF.

This chain connects TRBV30 to TRBJ1-4; D gene uncertain. CDR3 length: 13 amino acids. Germline-derived CDR1 and CDR2 are GTSNPN and SVGIG (reference sequence). V shed 4 bases and J shed 8 bases, with 14 bases lying between them. This CDR3 reads CAWNLSRREKLFF. The CDR3 DNA sequence: TGTGCCTGGAACCTGTCCCGGCGGGAAAAACTGTTTTTT.

This rearrangement joins TRBV5-6 to TRBJ1-6, with D possibly TRBD1 on 5 matching bases. Trimming removed 0 bases from V and 10 bases from J, with 8 bases in between. CDR1 and CDR2 from the germline V gene are SGHDT and YYEEEE. The CDR3 consists of 13 residues. CDR3 sequence (DNA): TGTGCCAGCAGCTTGGCCGGGGGATCACCCCTCCACTTT. Translated: CASSLAGGSPLHF. Full variable domain (remainder filled in from reference TRBV5-6 and TRBJ1-6): DAGVTQSPTHLIKTRGQQVTLRCSPKSGHDTVSWYQQALGQGPQFIFQYYEEEERQRGNFPDRFSGHQFPNYSSELNVNALLLGDSALYLCASSLAGGSPLHFGNGTRLTVT.

The chain links TRBV6-1 to TRBJ2-7; TRBD1 matches 7 bases. Germline V CDR1 and CDR2: MNHNS, SASEGT. The CDR3 extends over 15 amino acids. V dropped 7 bases and J dropped 2; count of bases not matched to a gene: 11. DNA for the CDR3: TGTGCCAGCAATCCCGGGACAGATAATCCCTACGAGCAGTACTTC. It yields the protein CASNPGTDNPYEQYF.

V is TRBV19 and J is TRBJ1-5, with D unclear. CDR1 LNHDA and CDR2 SQIVND come from the germline V gene (reference sequence). The V end lost 2 bases, the J end lost 7 bases, and 12 bases lay between the germline ends. The CDR3 loop spans 14 amino acids. In DNA form, the CDR3 reads TGTGCCAGTAGTATACAGGCAGGCCCCCAGCCCCAGCATTTT. Its translation is CASSIQAGPQPQHF. Based on the CDR3 plus reference TRBV19 and TRBJ1-5, the full variable domain is DGGITQSPKYLFRKEGQNVTLSCEQNLNHDAMYWYRQDPGQGLRLIYYSQIVNDFQKGDIAEGYSVSREKKESFPLTVTSAQKNPTAFYLCASSIQAGPQPQHFGDGTRLSIL.

The genes are TRBV5-1 and TRBJ2-7, with 10 bases matching TRBD2. J lost 3 bases, V lost 3 bases, and 6 bases had no gene match. Looked up from germline, CDR1 is SGHRS and CDR2 is YFSETQ. This CDR3 is built from 15 residues. The chain's CDR3 is CASSSTGLANYEQYF. CDR3 bases: TGCGCCAGCAGCTCGACGGGACTAGCGAACTACGAGCAGTACTTC. Together with reference TRBV5-1 and TRBJ2-7, the CDR3 gives the full variable domain: KAGVTQTPRYLIKTRGQQVTLSCSPISGHRSVSWYQQTPGQGLQFLFEYFSETQRNKGNFPGRFSGRQFSNSRSEMNVSTLELGDSALYLCASSSTGLANYEQYFGPGTRLTVT.

This rearrangement joins TRBV21-1 to TRBJ1-5. TRBV21-1 is given as a pseudogene. This CDR3 is 20 amino acids long. The DNA of the CDR3 is TGTGCCAGCAGCAAAAGGGGAGAAGGGCGGACACTGATTAGCAATCAGCCCCAGCATTTT. Amino acids: CASSKRGEGRTLISNQPQHF.

The chain couples TRBV6-5 to TRBJ2-7; maybe TRBD1 (6 bases). This CDR3 contains 14 residues. Germline V CDR1 and CDR2: MNHEY, SVGAGI. With 2 bases removed from V and 2 bases from J, the gap between germline ends came to 10 bases. CDR3 sequence: CASSYTGSPYEQYF. The DNA of the CDR3 is TGTGCCAGCAGTTACACAGGGTCCCCCTACGAGCAGTACTTC.

The chain combines TRBV1 with TRBJ1-4; TRBD1, the D gene given by the table, was not confirmed from the DNA. TRBV1 is a known pseudogene. This CDR3 contains 17 residues. CDR3 region: CTSSPTGGKVGNEKLFF. The CDR3 nucleotides are TGCACCAGCAGCCCGACAGGGGGCAAAGTTGGAAATGAAAAACTGTTTTTT.

The chain recombines TRBV19 with TRBJ2-7, with TRBD1 matching 8 bases. Losses at the gene ends were 6 bases for V and 2 bases for J; bases not matched to a gene: 6. Germline lookup yields CDR1 LNHDA and CDR2 SQIVND (reference sequence). The CDR3 is 14 residues long. In DNA form, the CDR3 reads TGTGCCAGTAGCGCCTGGACAGGGACCTACGAGCAGTACTTC. This translates into CASSAWTGTYEQYF.

The chain recombines TRBV4-1 with TRBJ1-1; D is unclear. This CDR3 comprises 13 residues. Germline V gene lookup returns CDR1 MGHRA and CDR2 YSYEKL. The V end lost 0 bases, the J end lost 1 base, and 3 bases lay between the germline ends. CDR3 bases: TGCGCCAGCAGCCAAGAGGAGAACACTGAAGCTTTCTTT. Encoded protein: CASSQEENTEAFF.